Presented here are 20 T cell receptor beta chains from one specimen sequenced in a study of cytomegalovirus exposure and HLA in healthy donors. The study ran its PCR with 60 Vbeta and 13 Jbeta primers. Here immunoSEQ multiplex PCR was the method, and the copy in TCRdb shows in-frame clones only, minus some. The sample has tens of thousands of clones; around 78% are singletons. The material sequenced was PBMCs. The receptors here all came from a man in his late teens or twenties in good health and CMV-seropositive.

The V gene is TRBV30, the J gene TRBJ1-6, with D possibly being TRBD1 (5 bases). CDR1 is GTSNPN and CDR2 is SVGIG in the germline V gene (reference sequence). The CDR3 totals 12 residues. Between the trimmed V and J ends, which lost 2 bases and 10 bases, there was a span of 9 bases. The CDR3 region is CAWSSQVSPLHF. The DNA for the CDR3 is TGTGCCTGGAGTTCACAGGTATCACCCCTCCACTTT. Drawing the rest from reference TRBV30 and TRBJ1-6, the complete variable domain is SQTIHQWPATLVQPVGSPLSLECTVEGTSNPNLYWYRQAAGRGLQLLFYSVGIGQISSEVPQNLSASRPQDRQFILSSKKLLLSDSGFYLCAWSSQVSPLHFGNGTRLTVT.

The chain employs TRBV29-1 and TRBJ1-2; maybe TRBD1 (5 bases). CDR3 length equals 12 residues. Per germline, CDR1 SQVTM and CDR2 ANQGSEA. Trimming took 3 bases from V and 4 from J, leaving 9 bases between them. The DNA of the CDR3 is TGCAGCGTTGATGGGCAGGGCTATGGCTACACCTTC. This sequence encodes CSVDGQGYGYTF. Full variable domain (rest looked up from reference TRBV29-1 and TRBJ1-2): SAVISQKPSRDICQRGTSLTIQCQVDSQVTMMFWYRQQPGQSLTLIATANQGSEATYESGFVIDKFPISRPNLTFSTLTVSNMSPEDSSIYLCSVDGQGYGYTFGSGTRLTVV.

V usage is TRBV30 and J usage is TRBJ1-1; D ambiguous. This CDR3 is 12 amino acids long. Germline V gene data show CDR1 as GTSNPN and CDR2 as SVGIG (reference sequence). Trimming took 7 bases from V and 5 from J, leaving 14 bases between them. In DNA, the CDR3 is TGTGCCTTAAGGAGGCCTGGGACTGAAGCTTTCTTT. Encoded protein: CALRRPGTEAFF. The full variable domain, with the rest looked up from reference TRBV30 and TRBJ1-1, is SQTIHQWPATLVQPVGSPLSLECTVEGTSNPNLYWYRQAAGRGLQLLFYSVGIGQISSEVPQNLSASRPQDRQFILSSKKLLLSDSGFYLCALRRPGTEAFFGQGTRLTVV.

The rearrangement joins TRBV6-6 to TRBJ2-7; D remains unclear. Germline assignment: CDR1 MNHNY and CDR2 SVGAGI (reference sequence). Trimming stripped 5 bases from V and 2 bases from J, with 4 bases between. The CDR3 contains 11 residues. CDR3 protein: CASSPAYEQYF. CDR3 nucleotides: TGTGCCAGCAGTCCCGCCTACGAGCAGTACTTC.

The chain links TRBV6-1 to TRBJ1-5; D unresolved. V lost 4 bases to trimming and J lost 7 bases, with 17 bases between them. The CDR3 is 15 residues long. Germline CDR1 and CDR2: MNHNS and SASEGT. CDR3 bases: TGTGCCAGCAGTGGCTTCACGGGGTCGGGCCAGCCCCAGCATTTT. This gives the protein CASSGFTGSGQPQHF.

This clone was counted a few times. This rearrangement joins TRBV5-4 to TRBJ1-2, with TRBD1 matching over 8 bases. Trimming removed 4 bases from V and 0 bases from J; junction bases left unmatched: 2. The CDR3 loop spans 14 amino acids. From germline, CDR1 is SGHNT and CDR2 YYREEE (reference sequence). The CDR3 region has the DNA TGTGCCAGCAGCGCGGACAGGGCTAACTATGGCTACACCTTC. This gives the protein CASSADRANYGYTF.

CDR3 in DNA: TGCAGCGTTGCCAAGGGACAGCCTTCCTACAATGAGCAGTTCTTC. Translating it yields CSVAKGQPSYNEQFF. The chain joins TRBV29-1 to TRBJ2-1; 7 bases map to TRBD1. Trimming at V came to 4 bases and at J to 1 base, leaving 7 bases not matched to a gene. Germline V gene sequence: CDR1 SQVTM, CDR2 ANQGSEA. CDR3 size: 15 residues.

V gene TRBV5-1 combines with J gene TRBJ2-7, with 7 bases aligning to TRBD2. Trimming took 4 bases from V and 2 from J; bases not matched to a gene: 12. The CDR3 is 16 residues long. Looked up from germline, CDR1 is SGHRS and CDR2 is YFSETQ. The CDR3, as DNA: TGCGCCAGCAGCCTCAGCCCCGGGACTATAACCTACGAGCAGTACTTC. Protein sequence: CASSLSPGTITYEQYF.

The V call is TRBV2, the J call TRBJ1-1, with a possible D match to TRBD1 (5 bases). Germline assignment: CDR1 SNHLY and CDR2 FYNNEI. The CDR3 has 17 residues. V was clipped by 4 bases and J by 11 bases, with 29 bases between them. The CDR3 DNA reads TGTGCCAGCAGTGCGAGTCGACTAGAGTCAACACTTGGGGGGGCTTTCTTT. Its translation: CASSASRLESTLGGAFF.

This chain joins TRBV6-1 and TRBJ2-1, with D uncertain. Trimming cost V 3 bases and J 0 bases, with 18 bases left between them. CDR1 and CDR2 from the germline V gene are MNHNS and SASEGT. This CDR3 region has 18 residues. DNA of the CDR3: TGTGCCAGCAGTGACCTGCCCTTGACACCGAGCTCCTACAATGAGCAGTTCTTC. This sequence encodes CASSDLPLTPSSYNEQFF.

The chain links TRBV5-1 to TRBJ2-5; TRBD1 agrees at 9 bases. With 3 bases clipped from V and 5 bases from J, the junction kept 5 bases outside the gene matches. Germline V lookup: CDR1 SGHRS, CDR2 YFSETQ. This CDR3 is built from 14 residues. CDR3 amino acids: CASSSLDRGETQYF. CDR3 coding DNA: TGCGCCAGCAGCTCTCTGGACAGGGGTGAGACCCAGTACTTC.

This chain joins TRBV5-1 and TRBJ2-5, with 9 positions matching TRBD2. In germline, CDR1 is SGHRS, CDR2 YFSETQ. The CDR3 has 16 residues. The trim removed 4 bases at V and 4 bases at J, leaving 11 bases unmatched. As DNA, the CDR3 is TGCGCCAGCAGCCTGGGCGGGACTAGCTTCCGAGAGACCCAGTACTTC. As protein: CASSLGGTSFRETQYF.

V usage is TRBV6-5 and J usage is TRBJ2-5, with 7 bases matching TRBD1. The J call is in doubt because the DNA end fits TRBJ2-7 better. This CDR3 spans 13 amino acids. CDR1 and CDR2 from the germline V gene are MNHEY and SVGAGI. CDR3 sequence reads: CASSWTGPYEQYF. CDR3 nucleotide sequence: TGTGCCAGCAGTTGGACAGGTCCCTACGAGCAGTACTTC.

The chain couples TRBV6-5 to TRBJ2-7; perhaps TRBD2 as D (5 bases). The CDR3 length is 15 residues. Trimming shortened V by 5 bases and J by 2 bases, and 16 bases separated the two germline ends. Germline V gene lookup returns CDR1 MNHEY and CDR2 SVGAGI. The CDR3 reads CASSASGSAPYEQYF. CDR3 in DNA: TGTGCCAGCAGTGCGTCGGGGAGCGCGCCCTACGAGCAGTACTTC.

As DNA, the CDR3 is TGTGCCTGGGGGCCCGGGACAGGGGGGACAGATACGCAGTATTTT. It specifies CAWGPGTGGTDTQYF. The chain has TRBV30 and TRBJ2-3; 11 bases align to TRBD1. Germline CDR1 and CDR2: GTSNPN and SVGIG (reference sequence). Trimming removed 5 bases from V and 3 bases from J; junction bases left unmatched: 7. CDR3 length: 15 residues.

This rearrangement joins TRBV19 to TRBJ1-5; D unresolved. Trimming removed 7 bases from V and 3 bases from J, with 19 bases in between. This CDR3 has 16 amino acids. CDR1 and CDR2 (germline): LNHDA, SQIVND (reference sequence). Here the CDR3 DNA reads TGTGCCAGTACCTCATTTTTGGGAGGGTACAATCAGCCCCAGCATTTT. Translated, it gives CASTSFLGGYNQPQHF. Full variable domain (rest looked up from reference TRBV19 and TRBJ1-5): DGGITQSPKYLFRKEGQNVTLSCEQNLNHDAMYWYRQDPGQGLRLIYYSQIVNDFQKGDIAEGYSVSREKKESFPLTVTSAQKNPTAFYLCASTSFLGGYNQPQHFGDGTRLSIL.

The chain couples TRBV6-1 to TRBJ1-5; 9 nucleotides line up with TRBD1. Trimming took 6 bases from V and 4 from J; bases not matched to a gene: 7. This CDR3 comprises 15 residues. Germline-derived CDR1 and CDR2 are MNHNS and SASEGT. The CDR3, as DNA: TGTGCCAGCAGCCACAGGGGGCAACGGAATCAGCCCCAGCATTTT. Translated: CASSHRGQRNQPQHF.

The CDR3 protein is CASSYPRGGGGTEAFF. In nucleotides, the CDR3 is TGTGCCAGCAGTTACCCCCGAGGGGGGGGTGGCACTGAAGCTTTCTTT. The chain is built from TRBV6-6 and TRBJ1-1, with TRBD1 as a possible D gene (6 bases). CDR1 is MNHNY and CDR2 is SVGAGI in the germline V gene (reference sequence). The V and J ends lost 2 bases and 4 bases respectively, with 17 bases between them. CDR3 length: 16 amino acids.

This clone was detected once. The junction differs from germline at one of its ends, possibly a read error. The chain joins TRBV30 to TRBJ1-4; 7 bases fit TRBD1. This CDR3 comprises 13 residues. Germline CDR1 and CDR2: GTSNPN and SVGIG (reference sequence). The CDR3 nucleotides are TGTGCCTGGAGTGTCCTTAGGGACAGCCCGTTACTTTTT. Translated, it gives CAWSVLRDSPLLF.

The gene calls are TRBV30 and TRBJ1-2; 7 nucleotides align to TRBD1. This CDR3 is 13 amino acids long. The V gene end was trimmed by 0 bases and the J gene end by 7 bases; junction bases not matched to a gene: 5. Germline V lookup: CDR1 GTSNPN, CDR2 SVGIG (reference sequence). The DNA for the CDR3 is TGTGCCTGGAGTGTACAGGGGTCGGGTGGCTACACCTTC. This sequence encodes CAWSVQGSGGYTF. The full variable domain, its missing parts supplied by reference TRBV30 and TRBJ1-2, is SQTIHQWPATLVQPVGSPLSLECTVEGTSNPNLYWYRQAAGRGLQLLFYSVGIGQISSEVPQNLSASRPQDRQFILSSKKLLLSDSGFYLCAWSVQGSGGYTFGSGTRLTVV.